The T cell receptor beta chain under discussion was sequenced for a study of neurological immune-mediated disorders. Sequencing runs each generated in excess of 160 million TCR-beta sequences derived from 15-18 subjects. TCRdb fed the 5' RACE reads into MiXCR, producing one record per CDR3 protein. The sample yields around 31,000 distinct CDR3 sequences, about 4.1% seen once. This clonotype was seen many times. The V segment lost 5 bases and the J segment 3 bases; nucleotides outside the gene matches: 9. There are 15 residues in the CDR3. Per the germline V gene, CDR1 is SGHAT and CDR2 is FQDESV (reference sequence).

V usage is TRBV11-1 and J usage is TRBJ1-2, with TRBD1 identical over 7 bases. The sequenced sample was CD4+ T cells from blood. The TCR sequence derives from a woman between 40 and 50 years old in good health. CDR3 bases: TGTGCCAGCAGCCGATCCGGGACAGTCGACTATGGCTACACCTTC. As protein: CASSRSGTVDYGYTF.